Listed here are 32 T cell receptor beta chains from one sample, sequenced in a study of human T cells and chemical hapten exposure. Each CDR3 protein gets one entry after TCRdb re-called the RACE reads with MiXCR. The profile covers about 40,000 distinct CDR3 sequences, with roughly 3.3% appearing a single time and less than 8.5% taken by the ten largest. Described time point: patch test 2, 6 weeks after DPC sensitization. The treatment is: therapeutic diphenylcyclopropenone sensitization with weekly scalp DPC. The sample here was whole blood, taken in connection with sensitization to the hapten diphenylcyclopropenone (DPC). These receptors were obtained from a man in his forties with alopecia areata. Some clones in this sample may be carry-over from other donors' samples.

This clonotype was counted many times. This rearrangement joins TRBV5-4 to TRBJ2-6; D gene uncertain. This CDR3 has 15 residues. In germline, CDR1 is SGHNT, CDR2 YYREEE (reference sequence). The V and J ends lost 0 bases and 2 bases respectively, with 6 bases between them. The CDR3 sequence is CASSLGGTGANVLTF. The CDR3, as DNA: TGTGCCAGCAGCTTGGGGGGAACTGGGGCCAACGTCCTGACTTTC.

There are a few counts of this clonotype. This chain links TRBV12-3 or TRBV12-4 with TRBJ2-1; the D gene is possibly TRBD2 (6 bases). V was pared by 5 bases and J by 1 base, with 9 bases between. This CDR3 comprises 14 residues. This CDR3 is CASSGSGSYNEQFF. The CDR3 nucleotides are TGTGCCAGCAGTGGTAGCGGTTCCTACAATGAGCAGTTCTTC.

The table lists this clonotype with many counts. The V gene is TRBV5-6, the J gene TRBJ2-1, with D maybe TRBD2 (6 bases). This CDR3 comprises 16 residues. Germline assignment: CDR1 SGHDT and CDR2 YYEEEE. V was clipped by 1 base and J by 2 bases, with 13 bases between them. The DNA for the CDR3 is TGTGCCAGCAGCTTGATGGGCGGGACCCCCTACAATGAGCAGTTCTTC. Its translation is CASSLMGGTPYNEQFF.

This clonotype was counted at least ten times. The chain employs TRBV29-1 and TRBJ2-2; D is ambiguous. The CDR3 has 14 residues. Germline values: CDR1 SQVTM, CDR2 ANQGSEA. V was clipped by 6 bases and J by 0 bases, with 11 bases between them. The CDR3 DNA is TGCAGCGTGGCCATTGGGGCGAACACCGGGGAGCTGTTTTTT. This encodes CSVAIGANTGELFF.

This clonotype was observed many times. The V gene is TRBV5-1, the J gene TRBJ2-5; D gene uncertain. The CDR3 extends over 13 amino acids. Trimming removed 0 bases from V and 5 bases from J, with 8 bases in between. Germline CDR1 and CDR2: SGHRS and YFSETQ. The CDR3 nucleotides read TGCGCCAGCAGCTTGGACACAACGGAGACCCAGTACTTC. This sequence encodes CASSLDTTETQYF.

The chain has TRBV6-1 and TRBJ2-7; D might be TRBD2 (6 bases). The germline V gene has CDR1 MNHNS and CDR2 SASEGT. V was shortened by 2 bases and J by 5 bases, with 16 bases between the two germline ends. CDR3 length equals 15 residues. The CDR3 loop reads CASSESGWGRNEQYF. CDR3 bases: TGTGCCAGCAGTGAATCGGGCTGGGGGAGGAACGAGCAGTACTTC.

At least ten counts were recorded for this clonotype. The J gene is TRBJ2-4, the V gene TRBV7-9, with a weak D call TRBD2 (5 bases). Germline V lookup: CDR1 SEHNR, CDR2 FQNEAQ (reference sequence). Between the trimmed V and J ends, which lost 5 bases and 9 bases, there was a span of 17 bases. The CDR3 extends over 14 amino acids. The CDR3 is CASSHPQSSGIQYF. Here the CDR3 DNA reads TGTGCCAGCAGCCACCCCCAGTCAAGCGGCATTCAGTACTTC.

At least ten counts were recorded for this clonotype. The chain carries TRBV7-9 and TRBJ2-2; no clear D. Trimming stripped 1 base from V and 2 bases from J, with 8 bases between. Germline V gives CDR1 SEHNR, CDR2 FQNEAQ (reference sequence). This CDR3 contains 15 residues. The CDR3 nucleotides are TGTGCCAGCAGCTTAGTGTCCAGAAACACCGGGGAGCTGTTTTTT. Translated, it gives CASSLVSRNTGELFF.

At least ten counts were recorded for this clonotype. The rearrangement links TRBV6-5 to TRBJ1-1; 7 nucleotides line up with TRBD1. The trim removed 5 bases at V and 1 base at J, leaving 7 bases unmatched. In germline, CDR1 is MNHEY, CDR2 SVGAGI. CDR3 length: 15 residues. The CDR3 protein is CASSTRTGSNTEAFF. The DNA of the CDR3 is TGTGCCAGCAGTACCAGGACAGGTTCGAACACTGAAGCTTTCTTT.

This clonotype has at least ten counts. The gene calls are TRBV24-1 and TRBJ2-5; 11 bases fit TRBD1. The CDR3 is 16 residues long. Losses at the gene ends were 4 bases for V and 1 base for J; bases not matched to a gene: 4. The germline gives CDR1 KGHDR, CDR2 SFDVKD. CDR3 loop: CATSEGGQGGQETQYF. CDR3 DNA: TGTGCCACCAGTGAGGGGGGACAGGGGGGCCAAGAGACCCAGTACTTC.

In this sample, this clonotype turned up many times. V and J are TRBV2 and TRBJ2-7; D is possibly TRBD2 (6 bases). With 8 bases removed from V and 9 bases from J, the gap between germline ends came to 14 bases. Germline assignment: CDR1 SNHLY and CDR2 FYNNEI. The CDR3 runs to 11 residues. CDR3 protein: CASLGTVRQYF. CDR3 DNA: TGTGCCAGCCTAGGGACTGTGCGGCAGTACTTC.

This clonotype was observed at least ten times. The V gene is TRBV20-1, the J gene TRBJ2-7; D is ambiguous. The CDR3 contains 13 residues. From germline, CDR1 is DFQATT and CDR2 SNEGSKA (reference sequence). Trimming removed 1 base at V and 4 bases at J, with 11 bases between. This chain's CDR3 is CSARGWQEYEQYF. The CDR3 nucleotides are TGCAGTGCTAGAGGATGGCAGGAATACGAGCAGTACTTC.

This clonotype has a count of ten or more. The gene calls are TRBV6-1 and TRBJ2-6; no definite D call. The CDR3 contains 17 residues. Trimming removed 1 base from V and 0 bases from J, with 10 bases in between. The germline V gene has CDR1 MNHNS and CDR2 SASEGT. In DNA form, the CDR3 reads TGTGCCAGCAGTGAAGGTACCCGGTTCTCTGGGGCCAACGTCCTGACTTTC. This codes for CASSEGTRFSGANVLTF.

Points on this clonotype: A much larger clone is a single base away; this may be a read error. The chain carries TRBV24-1 and TRBJ2-2, with a possible D match to TRBD2 (5 bases). Germline V gene data show CDR1 as KGHDR and CDR2 as SFDVKD. The CDR3 consists of 14 residues. CDR3 DNA sequence: TGTCCCACCAGTGGGAGAGGGAACACCGGGGAGCTGTTTTTT. It translates to CPTSGRGNTGELFF.

This clonotype was counted many times. V and J are TRBV5-6 and TRBJ1-3, with TRBD1 matching 11 bases. V gave up 4 bases and J gave up 3 bases; unmatched junction bases: 6. CDR1 and CDR2 from the germline V gene are SGHDT and YYEEEE. The CDR3 runs 16 residues. The chain's CDR3 is CASSHGQGAGGNTIYF. The CDR3 DNA reads TGTGCCAGCAGCCACGGACAGGGGGCCGGTGGAAACACCATATATTTT.

The J gene is TRBJ2-7, the V gene TRBV7-6; 8 bases line up with TRBD1. This CDR3 region has 13 residues. Trimming at V came to 3 bases and at J to 3 bases, leaving 1 base not matched to a gene. Germline V gives CDR1 SGHVS, CDR2 FNYEAQ. This CDR3 reads CASSFGQGYEQYF. The CDR3 DNA sequence: TGTGCCAGCAGCTTTGGACAGGGCTACGAGCAGTACTTC. Filled out from reference TRBV7-6 and TRBJ2-7, the complete variable domain reads GAGVSQSPRYKVTKRGQDVALRCDPISGHVSLYWYRQALGQGPEFLTYFNYEAQQDKSGLPNDRFSAERPEGSISTLTIQRTEQRDSAMYRCASSFGQGYEQYFGPGTRLTVT.

This clonotype has a count of ten or more. This chain links TRBV20-1 with TRBJ1-2, with TRBD1 identical over 7 bases. Germline V gene lookup returns CDR1 DFQATT and CDR2 SNEGSKA (reference sequence). Germline trimming cut 0 bases from V and 4 bases from J; bases unmatched to any gene: 8. The CDR3 is 15 amino acids. As DNA, the CDR3 is TGCAGTGCTAGAGATTTCACCGGGGACAGCTATGGCTACACCTTC. It specifies CSARDFTGDSYGYTF.

This clonotype is labeled medium-sized. The rearrangement links TRBV9 to TRBJ2-7; 9 positions match TRBD1. V lost 0 bases and J lost 4; bases outside the gene matches: 2. The CDR3 loop spans 14 amino acids. Germline values: CDR1 SGDLS, CDR2 YYNGEE. For the CDR3, the DNA is TGTGCCAGCAGCGTAGAGGGACAGGGATACGAGCAGTACTTC. Protein product: CASSVEGQGYEQYF. The full variable domain, in which reference TRBV9 and TRBJ2-7 provide the parts outside the CDR3, is DSGVTQTPKHLITATGQRVTLRCSPRSGDLSVYWYQQSLDQGLQFLIQYYNGEERAKGNILERFSAQQFPDLHSELNLSSLELGDSALYFCASSVEGQGYEQYFGPGTRLTVT.

This clonotype showed up just a few times. The chain is built from TRBV6-6 and TRBJ2-1; no clear D gene. The germline gives CDR1 MNHNY, CDR2 SVGAGI (reference sequence). The germline V and J ends were trimmed by 6 bases and 7 bases, with 7 bases remaining between them. The CDR3 runs 11 residues. CDR3 amino acids: CASSPVNEQFF. The CDR3 region has the DNA TGTGCCAGCAGCCCCGTAAATGAGCAGTTCTTC.

Many counts were recorded for this clonotype. The gene calls are TRBV6-2 or TRBV6-3 and TRBJ2-1; TRBD2 matches 15 bases. The CDR3 runs to 18 residues. The trim removed 4 bases at V and 1 base at J, leaving 5 bases unmatched. CDR1 and CDR2 (germline): MNHEY, SVGEGT. The CDR3 region has the DNA TGTGCCAGCAGTTCGAGGACTAGCGGGAGGGGATCCTACAATGAGCAGTTCTTC. The encoded protein is CASSSRTSGRGSYNEQFF.

This clonotype has only a few counts. The chain couples TRBV30 to TRBJ2-7, with D perhaps matching TRBD1 or TRBD2 (5 bases each). Trimming took 1 base from V and 3 from J, leaving 10 bases between them. The germline V gene has CDR1 GTSNPN and CDR2 SVGIG (reference sequence). The CDR3 has 13 residues. The CDR3 region is CAWSAGPLYEQYF. The CDR3 region has the DNA TGTGCCTGGAGTGCGGGACCGCTCTACGAGCAGTACTTC.

This clonotype was recorded many times. The rearrangement links TRBV29-1 to TRBJ2-3, with 12 bases fitting TRBD2. Germline V gene lookup returns CDR1 SQVTM and CDR2 ANQGSEA. V shed 5 bases, J shed 0 bases, and the junction held 21 bases outside the gene matches. This CDR3 comprises 21 residues. The DNA of the CDR3 is TGCAGCGTTTCCCGAGGACGCCAGCGTACTAGCGGGGGGTCTAGCACAGATACGCAGTATTTT. It translates to CSVSRGRQRTSGGSSTDTQYF.

This clonotype was counted ten times or more. The chain combines TRBV6-2 or TRBV6-3 with TRBJ2-7; 8 bases fit TRBD2. The trim removed 2 bases at V and 6 bases at J, leaving 3 bases unmatched. The germline V gene encodes CDR1 MNHEY and CDR2 SVGEGT. CDR3 length: 13 residues. CDR3 protein: CASSYTGGPEQYF. As DNA, the CDR3 is TGTGCCAGCAGTTACACGGGAGGGCCCGAGCAGTACTTC.

This clonotype was recorded many times. The chain uses TRBV4-3 and TRBJ2-2, with D hard to call. The CDR3 consists of 16 residues. From germline, CDR1 is LGHNA and CDR2 YSLEER. Trimming stripped 0 bases from V and 0 bases from J, with 8 bases between. The CDR3 DNA reads TGCGCCAGCAGCCAAGAAGGGCCTTCGAACACCGGGGAGCTGTTTTTT. Residues: CASSQEGPSNTGELFF.

This clonotype has at least ten counts. The V gene is TRBV6-2 or TRBV6-3, the J gene TRBJ2-3; the match to TRBD2 covers 9 bases. Trimming removed 7 bases from V and 6 bases from J; junction bases left unmatched: 11. The CDR3 length is 15 residues. Germline CDR1 MNHEY, CDR2 SVGEGT. The CDR3 nucleotides are TGTGCCAGCATGCGTGCTAGCGGGATCTCCGATACGCAGTATTTT. This codes for CASMRASGISDTQYF.

This clonotype occurred many times. The rearrangement joins TRBV28 to TRBJ1-2; no clear D gene. Trimming took off 6 bases at V and 3 bases at J, with 11 bases between the two ends. This CDR3 is 13 amino acids long. Germline V lookup: CDR1 MDHEN, CDR2 SYDVKM. In nucleotides, the CDR3 is TGTGCCAGCAGCCAAAGGGTATACTATGGCTACACCTTC. It codes for CASSQRVYYGYTF.

This clonotype was counted at least ten times. The CDR3, as DNA: TGTGCCAGTAGTATTTCCATCGTAGGGTATCAGCCCCAGCATTTT. It encodes CASSISIVGYQPQHF. This chain uses TRBV19 with TRBJ1-5; D unresolved. Trimming shortened V by 3 bases and J by 5 bases, and 14 bases separated the two germline ends. There are 15 residues in the CDR3. CDR1 LNHDA and CDR2 SQIVND come from the germline V gene (reference sequence).

This clonotype was recorded at least ten times. The chain links TRBV9 to TRBJ2-6; D is perhaps TRBD1 (6 bases). Germline loops: CDR1 SGDLS, CDR2 YYNGEE. Trimming took 0 bases from V and 2 from J, leaving 6 bases between them. The CDR3 sequence is 15 residues long. The CDR3 is CASSVEGAGANVLTF. CDR3 nucleotide sequence: TGTGCCAGCAGCGTAGAGGGGGCTGGGGCCAACGTCCTGACTTTC.

In its sample, this clonotype was seen many times. The rearrangement uses TRBV5-1 and TRBJ2-7, with D possibly matching TRBD1 (5 bases). Germline CDR1 SGHRS, CDR2 YFSETQ. The CDR3 is made up of 15 amino acids. V lost 0 bases and J lost 6, with 16 bases in between. CDR3: CASSLGIRQGGEQYF. The CDR3 coding sequence is TGCGCCAGCAGCTTGGGTATTCGGCAGGGCGGCGAGCAGTACTTC. The full variable domain, in which reference TRBV5-1 and TRBJ2-7 provide the parts outside the CDR3, is KAGVTQTPRYLIKTRGQQVTLSCSPISGHRSVSWYQQTPGQGLQFLFEYFSETQRNKGNFPGRFSGRQFSNSRSEMNVSTLELGDSALYLCASSLGIRQGGEQYFGPGTRLTVT.

This clonotype was picked up a small number of times. An end of the junction does not agree with germline; a read error may underlie this. This CDR3 reads CASSLGLGTGGEDTEAFF. CDR3 nucleotides: TGCGCCAGCAGCTTGGGCCTGGGGACAGGGGGCGAGGACACCGAAGCTTTCTTT. V and J are TRBV5-1 and TRBJ1-1, with 12 positions matching TRBD1. The CDR3 covers 18 residues. CDR1 SGHRS and CDR2 YFSETQ come from the germline V gene.

This clonotype was found many times. The chain links TRBV27 to TRBJ1-2; TRBD1 aligns across 7 bases. V was pared by 2 bases and J by 4 bases, with 4 bases of the junction left unmatched. Germline V gene data show CDR1 as MNHEY and CDR2 as SMNVEV (reference sequence). The CDR3 consists of 14 residues. The chain's CDR3 is CASSLSRGSYGYTF. The CDR3 DNA is TGTGCCAGCAGTTTAAGCAGGGGGTCCTATGGCTACACCTTC.

This clonotype was observed many times. J is TRBJ1-2 and V is TRBV20-1; 11 nucleotides match TRBD1. The CDR3 contains 17 residues. The J segment lost 7 bases and the V segment lost 0 bases, leaving 13 bases of the junction unmatched. The V gene's germline CDR1 is DFQATT and CDR2 SNEGSKA (reference sequence). The CDR3 region is CSARDRDRGTVVFGYTF. The CDR3 nucleotides are TGCAGTGCTAGAGACCGGGACAGGGGGACGGTTGTATTTGGCTACACCTTC.